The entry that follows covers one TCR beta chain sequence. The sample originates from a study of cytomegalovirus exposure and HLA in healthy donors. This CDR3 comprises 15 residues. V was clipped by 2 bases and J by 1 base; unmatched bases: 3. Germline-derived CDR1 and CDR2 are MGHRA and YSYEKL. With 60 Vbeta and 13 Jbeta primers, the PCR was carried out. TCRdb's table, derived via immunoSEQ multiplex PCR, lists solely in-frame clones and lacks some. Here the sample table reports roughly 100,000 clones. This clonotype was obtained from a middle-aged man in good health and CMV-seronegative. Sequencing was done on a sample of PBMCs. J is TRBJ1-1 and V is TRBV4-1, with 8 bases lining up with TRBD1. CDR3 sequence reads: CASSQIDRGNTEAFF. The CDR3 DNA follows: TGCGCCAGCAGCCAAATAGACAGGGGGAACACTGAAGCTTTCTTT.